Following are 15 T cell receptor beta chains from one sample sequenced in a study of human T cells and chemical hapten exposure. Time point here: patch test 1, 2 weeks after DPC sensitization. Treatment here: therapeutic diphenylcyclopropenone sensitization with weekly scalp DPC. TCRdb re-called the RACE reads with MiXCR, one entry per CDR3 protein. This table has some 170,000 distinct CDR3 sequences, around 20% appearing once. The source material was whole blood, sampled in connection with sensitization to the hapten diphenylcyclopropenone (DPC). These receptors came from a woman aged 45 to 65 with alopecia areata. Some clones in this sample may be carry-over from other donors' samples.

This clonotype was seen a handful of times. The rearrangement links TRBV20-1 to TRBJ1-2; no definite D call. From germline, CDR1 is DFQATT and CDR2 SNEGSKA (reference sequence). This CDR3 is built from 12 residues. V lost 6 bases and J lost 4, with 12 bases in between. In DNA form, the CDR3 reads TGCAGTGCGACACCATCGGCCTATGGCTACACCTTC. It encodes CSATPSAYGYTF.

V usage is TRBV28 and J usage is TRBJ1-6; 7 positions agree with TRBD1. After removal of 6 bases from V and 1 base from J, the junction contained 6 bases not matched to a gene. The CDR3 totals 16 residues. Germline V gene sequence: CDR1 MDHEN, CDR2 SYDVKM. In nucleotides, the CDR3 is TGTGCCAGCAGGAGATACAGGGGTTCCTATAATTCACCCCTCCACTTT. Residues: CASRRYRGSYNSPLHF. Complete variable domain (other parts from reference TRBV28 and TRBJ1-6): DVKVTQSSRYLVKRTGEKVFLECVQDMDHENMFWYRQDPGLGLRLIYFSYDVKMKEKGDIPEGYSVSREKKERFSLILESASTNQTSMYLCASRRYRGSYNSPLHFGNGTRLTVT.

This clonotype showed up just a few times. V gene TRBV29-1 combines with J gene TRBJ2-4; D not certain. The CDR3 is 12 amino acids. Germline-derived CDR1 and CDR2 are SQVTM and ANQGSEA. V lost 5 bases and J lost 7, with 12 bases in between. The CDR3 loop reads CSVYGLGNIQYF. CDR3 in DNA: TGCAGCGTTTACGGCTTGGGTAACATTCAGTACTTC.

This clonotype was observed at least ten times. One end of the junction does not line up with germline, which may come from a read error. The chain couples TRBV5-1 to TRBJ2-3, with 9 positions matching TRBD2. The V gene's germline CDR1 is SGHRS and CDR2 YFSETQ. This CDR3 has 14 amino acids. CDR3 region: CASSFSGSTDTQYF. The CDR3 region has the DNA TGTGCCAGCAGCTTTAGCGGGAGTACAGATACGCAGTATTTT.

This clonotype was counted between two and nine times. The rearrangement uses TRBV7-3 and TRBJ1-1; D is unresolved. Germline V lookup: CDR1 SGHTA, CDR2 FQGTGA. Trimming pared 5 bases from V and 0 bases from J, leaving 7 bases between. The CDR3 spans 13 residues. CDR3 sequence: CASSVQMNTEAFF. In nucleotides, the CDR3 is TGTGCCAGCAGCGTACAGATGAACACTGAAGCTTTCTTT.

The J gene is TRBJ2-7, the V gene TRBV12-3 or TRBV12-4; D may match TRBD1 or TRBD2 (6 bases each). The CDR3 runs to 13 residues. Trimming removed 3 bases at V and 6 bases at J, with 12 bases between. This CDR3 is CASSLIGGGEQYF. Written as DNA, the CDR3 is TGTGCCAGCAGTTTGATAGGGGGAGGCGAGCAGTACTTC.

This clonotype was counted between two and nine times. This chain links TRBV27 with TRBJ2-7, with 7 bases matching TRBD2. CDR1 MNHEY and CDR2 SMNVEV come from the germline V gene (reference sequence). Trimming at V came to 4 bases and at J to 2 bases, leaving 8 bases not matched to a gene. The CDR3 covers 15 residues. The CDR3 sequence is CASSYSREPTYEQYF. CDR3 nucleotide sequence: TGTGCCAGCAGTTATTCGCGGGAGCCAACCTACGAGCAGTACTTC.

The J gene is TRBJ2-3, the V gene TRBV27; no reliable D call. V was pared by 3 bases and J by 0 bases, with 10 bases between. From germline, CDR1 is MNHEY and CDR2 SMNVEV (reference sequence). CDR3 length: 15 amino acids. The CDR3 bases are TGTGCCAGCAGTTTTTCGGAGACTAGCACAGATACGCAGTATTTT. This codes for CASSFSETSTDTQYF.

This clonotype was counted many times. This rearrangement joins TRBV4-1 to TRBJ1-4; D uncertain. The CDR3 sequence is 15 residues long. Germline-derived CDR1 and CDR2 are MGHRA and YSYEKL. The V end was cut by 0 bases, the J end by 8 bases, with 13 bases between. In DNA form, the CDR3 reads TGCGCCAGCAGCCAAGATCTTTCAACGGGGGAAAAACTGTTTTTT. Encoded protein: CASSQDLSTGEKLFF.

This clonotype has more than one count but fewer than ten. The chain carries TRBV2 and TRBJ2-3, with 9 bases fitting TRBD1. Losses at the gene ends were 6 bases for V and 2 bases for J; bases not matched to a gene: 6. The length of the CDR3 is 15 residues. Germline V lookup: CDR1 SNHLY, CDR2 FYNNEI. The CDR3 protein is CASRAGTGNTDTQYF. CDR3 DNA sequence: TGTGCCAGCAGGGCCGGGACAGGGAACACAGATACGCAGTATTTT.

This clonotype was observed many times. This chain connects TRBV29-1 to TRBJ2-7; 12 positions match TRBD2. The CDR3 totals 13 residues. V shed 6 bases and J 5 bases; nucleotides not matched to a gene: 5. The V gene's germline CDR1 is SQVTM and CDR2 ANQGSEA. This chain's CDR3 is CSVSTSGSNEQYF. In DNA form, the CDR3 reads TGCAGCGTCTCGACTAGCGGGAGTAACGAGCAGTACTTC.

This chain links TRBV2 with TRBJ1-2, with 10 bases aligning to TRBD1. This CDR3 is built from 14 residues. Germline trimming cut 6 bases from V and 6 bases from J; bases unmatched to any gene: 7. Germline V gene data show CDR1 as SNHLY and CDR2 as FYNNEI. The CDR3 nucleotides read TGTGCCAGCAGGGAAACCGGGACAGGGGATGGCTACACCTTC. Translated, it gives CASRETGTGDGYTF.

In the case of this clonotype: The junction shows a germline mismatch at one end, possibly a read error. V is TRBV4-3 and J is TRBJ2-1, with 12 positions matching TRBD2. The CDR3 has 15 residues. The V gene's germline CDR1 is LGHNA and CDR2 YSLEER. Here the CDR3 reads CASSARLAGAFEQFF. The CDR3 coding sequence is TGTGCCAGCAGCGCACGACTAGCGGGAGCCTTTGAGCAGTTCTTC.

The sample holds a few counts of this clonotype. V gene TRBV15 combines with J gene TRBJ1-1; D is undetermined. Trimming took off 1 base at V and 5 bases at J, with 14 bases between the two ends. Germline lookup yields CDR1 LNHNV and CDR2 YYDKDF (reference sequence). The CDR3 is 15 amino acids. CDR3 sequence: CATSRVSNFQTEAFF. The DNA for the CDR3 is TGTGCCACCAGCAGAGTGTCAAATTTCCAGACTGAAGCTTTCTTT.

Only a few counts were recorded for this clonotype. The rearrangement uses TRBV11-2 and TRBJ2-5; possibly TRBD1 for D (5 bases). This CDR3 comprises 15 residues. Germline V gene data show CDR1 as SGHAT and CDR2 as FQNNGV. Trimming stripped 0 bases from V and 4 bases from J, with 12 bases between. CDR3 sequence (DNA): TGTGCCAGCAGCTTAGATCGGTTGGGGCGAGAGACCCAGTACTTC. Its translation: CASSLDRLGRETQYF. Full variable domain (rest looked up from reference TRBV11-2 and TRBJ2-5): EAGVAQSPRYKIIEKRQSVAFWCNPISGHATLYWYQQILGQGPKLLIQFQNNGVVDDSQLPKDRFSAERLKGVDSTLKIQPAKLEDSAVYLCASSLDRLGRETQYFGPGTRLLVL.